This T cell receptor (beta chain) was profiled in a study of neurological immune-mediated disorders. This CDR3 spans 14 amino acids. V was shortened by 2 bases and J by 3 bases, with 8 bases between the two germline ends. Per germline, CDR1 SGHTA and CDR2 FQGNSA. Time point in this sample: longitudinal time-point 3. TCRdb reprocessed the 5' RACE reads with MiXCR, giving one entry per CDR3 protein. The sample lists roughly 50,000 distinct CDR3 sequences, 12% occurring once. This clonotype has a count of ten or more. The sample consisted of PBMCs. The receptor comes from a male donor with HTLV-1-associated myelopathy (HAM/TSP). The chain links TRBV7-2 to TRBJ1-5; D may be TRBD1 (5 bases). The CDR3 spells CASSLWGVNQPQHF. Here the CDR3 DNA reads TGTGCCAGCAGCTTATGGGGGGTCAATCAGCCCCAGCATTTT.